Listed here are 32 T cell receptor beta chains from one sample, sequenced in a study of Ad26.COV2.S vaccination and SARS-CoV-2 variants. Treatment meaning: about 20 received Ad26.COV2.S at low or high dose, single or two shots; about 5 received placebo; per-sample allocation not given. Collection of the samples took place on day 63 after the first injection of vaccine or placebo. Sequencing was performed with immunoSEQ multiplex PCR; in TCRdb, only in-frame clones are kept and a portion is missing. The sample has about 410,000 clones, 70% to 90% seen once. The material was peripheral blood, obtained in a trial of Ad26.COV2.S vaccine versus placebo. The receptors were gathered from a person aged 18-60 years who received the Ad26.COV2.S COVID-19 vaccine or a placebo.

This chain uses TRBV7-2 with TRBJ1-1; D uncertain. Per germline, CDR1 SGHTA and CDR2 FQGNSA. Trimming shortened V by 9 bases and J by 0 bases, and 11 bases separated the two germline ends. The length of the CDR3 is 13 residues. As DNA, the CDR3 is TGTGCCAGTCAACAGTCAATGAACACTGAAGCTTTCTTT. This codes for CASQQSMNTEAFF.

The genes are TRBV18 and TRBJ2-3; D unresolved. The CDR3 loop spans 13 amino acids. Germline V CDR1 and CDR2: KGHSH, LQKENI. V dropped 0 bases and J dropped 4 bases, with 5 bases sitting between them. CDR3 DNA sequence: TGTGCCAGCTCACCACCGTCTGCAGATACGCAGTATTTT. It translates to CASSPPSADTQYF.

About this clone itself: Given a much more abundant clone one base away, this may be a read error. The rearrangement links TRBV6-6 to TRBJ1-2; D remains unclear. Between the trimmed V and J ends, which lost 3 bases and 3 bases, there was a span of 8 bases. CDR1 MNHNY and CDR2 SVGAGI come from the germline V gene (reference sequence). The length of the CDR3 is 13 residues. The CDR3 DNA is TGTGCCAGCAGTTATCGGCAGGACTATGGCTACACCTTC. It yields the protein CASSYRQDYGYTF.

This clone was counted between two and nine times. The V gene is TRBV2, the J gene TRBJ1-2; the D is unclear. The CDR3 is 12 amino acids. Germline values: CDR1 SNHLY, CDR2 FYNNEI. Trimming removed 4 bases at V and 6 bases at J, with 9 bases between. The CDR3 coding sequence is TGTGCCAGCAGTGGAAGGAGGGATGGCTACACCTTC. Its protein is CASSGRRDGYTF. Using reference TRBV2 and TRBJ1-2 for the parts outside the CDR3, the full variable domain is EPEVTQTPSHQVTQMGQEVILRCVPISNHLYFYWYRQILGQKVEFLVSFYNNEISEKSEIFDDQFSVERPDGSNFTLKIRSTKLEDSAMYFCASSGRRDGYTFGSGTRLTVV.

V gene TRBV2 combines with J gene TRBJ2-1; tentative D call: TRBD2 (6 bases). The CDR3 is 11 residues long. The V and J ends lost 11 bases and 5 bases respectively, with 10 bases between them. CDR1 is SNHLY, CDR2 FYNNEI, per germline. CDR3 nucleotides: TGTGCCGTCACGGGAGACAATGAGCAGTTCTTC. Translating it yields CAVTGDNEQFF.

This clone turned up a few times. The same CDR3 also results from other DNA sequences found in this sample. The V call is TRBV6-1, the J call TRBJ1-1; a weak D match, TRBD1 (5 bases). The CDR3 is 13 amino acids. The V end was cut by 3 bases, the J end by 3 bases, with 8 bases between. Germline lookup yields CDR1 MNHNS and CDR2 SASEGT. The CDR3 nucleotides read TGTGCCAGCAGTGAGGGACGGGACACTGAAGCTTTCTTT. This gives the protein CASSEGRDTEAFF.

This clone was seen more than once but under ten times. The rearrangement joins TRBV4-3 to TRBJ1-1; no clear D gene. The CDR3 has 13 residues. Deletions cut 5 bases from V and 1 base from J, with 8 bases between. CDR1 is LGHNA, CDR2 YSLEER, per germline. The CDR3 DNA reads as TGCGCCAGCAGCTACGAAGGGAACACTGAAGCTTTCTTT. Its translation: CASSYEGNTEAFF.

V is TRBV29-1 and J is TRBJ2-3, with D unclear. The V end lost 3 bases, the J end lost 0 bases, and 10 bases lay between the germline ends. The CDR3 covers 14 residues. CDR1 SQVTM and CDR2 ANQGSEA come from the germline V gene. In DNA, the CDR3 is TGCAGCGTTGAGGTTGACACTAGCACAGATACGCAGTATTTT. This translates into CSVEVDTSTDTQYF.

This clone was detected once. The rearrangement uses TRBV2 and TRBJ1-5; TRBD1 aligns across 9 bases. From germline, CDR1 is SNHLY and CDR2 FYNNEI. The CDR3 has 14 residues. The V gene end was trimmed by 6 bases and the J gene end by 2 bases; junction bases not matched to a gene: 2. The CDR3 sequence is CASRRDRGNQPQHF. For the CDR3, the DNA is TGTGCCAGCAGGAGGGACAGGGGCAATCAGCCCCAGCATTTT.

The CDR3 region is CASSETGSTGELFF. CDR3 coding DNA: TGTGCCAGCAGCGAAACAGGTAGCACCGGGGAGCTGTTTTTT. The chain uses TRBV11-3 and TRBJ2-2; a weak D match, TRBD1 (5 bases). Trimming removed 5 bases from V and 4 bases from J, with 11 bases in between. Germline V gene sequence: CDR1 SGHNT, CDR2 YENEEA. The CDR3 extends over 14 amino acids.

V is TRBV5-4 and J is TRBJ2-5, with D perhaps matching TRBD2 (6 bases). Germline CDR1 and CDR2: SGHNT and YYREEE (reference sequence). V gave up 1 base and J gave up 5 bases, with 12 bases separating them. The CDR3 runs to 14 residues. CDR3 sequence: CASSLPRAGETQYF. The DNA for the CDR3 is TGTGCCAGCAGCTTGCCCCGGGCGGGGGAGACCCAGTACTTC.

CDR3 bases: TGCGCCAGCAGCGCCGGGACTAGCGTCTACGAGCAGTACTTC. This codes for CASSAGTSVYEQYF. V is TRBV5-1 and J is TRBJ2-7; 10 bases match TRBD2. Germline values: CDR1 SGHRS, CDR2 YFSETQ. With V trimmed by 4 bases and J by 3 bases, 4 bases remained unmatched. The CDR3 sequence is 14 residues long.

The rearrangement links TRBV7-9 to TRBJ2-1, with D possibly TRBD1 on 6 matching bases. Germline CDR1 is SEHNR and CDR2 is FQNEAQ (reference sequence). The V end was cut by 5 bases, the J end by 2 bases, with 16 bases between. The CDR3 contains 16 residues. Written as DNA, the CDR3 is TGTGCCAGCAGCCACAGGACCGGGACAACCTACAATGAGCAGTTCTTC. Translating it yields CASSHRTGTTYNEQFF. Together with reference TRBV7-9 and TRBJ2-1, the CDR3 gives the full variable domain: DTGVSQNPRHKITKRGQNVTFRCDPISEHNRLYWYRQTLGQGPEFLTYFQNEAQLEKSRLLSDRFSAERPKGSFSTLEIQRTEQGDSAMYLCASSHRTGTTYNEQFFGPGTRLTVL.

This clone was detected only once. The chain is built from TRBV9 and TRBJ1-1; 7 bases align to TRBD1. The V gene end was trimmed by 4 bases and the J gene end by 1 base; junction bases not matched to a gene: 7. The CDR3 is 15 amino acids. CDR1 is SGDLS, CDR2 YYNGEE, per germline. CDR3 protein: CASSKRQGPNTEAFF. The CDR3 DNA sequence: TGTGCCAGCAGCAAACGACAGGGCCCGAACACTGAAGCTTTCTTT.

The chain carries TRBV3-1 (or the pseudogene TRBV3-2) and TRBJ1-6; D might be TRBD1 (5 bases). V shed 2 bases and J shed 6 bases, with 17 bases lying between them. The germline V gene has CDR1 LGHDT and CDR2 YNNKEL (reference sequence). The CDR3 has 17 amino acids. CDR3 protein: CASSQLGLLGGNSPLHF. CDR3 coding DNA: TGTGCCAGCAGCCAATTAGGGTTACTCGGGGGTAATTCACCCCTCCACTTT.

V is TRBV10-2 and J is TRBJ2-1; TRBD2 matches at 10 bases. V trimming: 5 bases; J trimming: 3 bases; junction bases outside the gene matches: 1. Germline CDR1 and CDR2: WSHSY and SAAADI. CDR3 size: 14 residues. The CDR3 region has the DNA TGCGCCAGCAGTATAGCGGGGGGCTACAATGAGCAGTTCTTC. It codes for CASSIAGGYNEQFF.

The chain has TRBV7-2 and TRBJ2-1, with 10 bases aligning to TRBD2. Germline loops: CDR1 SGHTA, CDR2 FQGNSA. The CDR3 has 15 residues. V lost 2 bases to trimming and J lost 9 bases; unmatched junction nucleotides: 7. CDR3: CASSLRAGGLAEQFF. DNA for the CDR3: TGTGCCAGCAGCTTAAGAGCGGGGGGGCTGGCTGAGCAGTTCTTC.

V and J are TRBV11-2 and TRBJ1-1, with D possibly matching TRBD1 (5 bases). This CDR3 contains 13 residues. Germline CDR1 reads SGHAT; CDR2 reads FQNNGV. Trimming removed 3 bases at V and 6 bases at J, with 11 bases between. CDR3: CASSLIRVPEAFF. CDR3 sequence (DNA): TGTGCCAGCAGCTTGATCAGGGTGCCTGAAGCTTTCTTT.

This chain uses TRBV7-9 with TRBJ1-3, with D hard to call. Trimming left V 5 bases short and J 4 bases short, with 24 bases between. Germline loops: CDR1 SEHNR, CDR2 FQNEAQ (reference sequence). The CDR3 spans 18 residues. This chain's CDR3 is CASSHAVGILASGNTIYF. Here the CDR3 DNA reads TGTGCCAGCAGCCATGCTGTGGGGATACTGGCGAGCGGAAACACCATATATTTT.

V usage is TRBV9 and J usage is TRBJ1-3, with 9 nucleotides matching TRBD1. CDR3 length: 16 amino acids. The J segment lost 2 bases and the V segment lost 0 bases, leaving 3 bases of the junction unmatched. Germline V CDR1 and CDR2: SGDLS, YYNGEE. The CDR3 region is CASSVATGGTGNTIYF. In nucleotides, the CDR3 is TGTGCCAGCAGCGTAGCCACAGGGGGCACTGGAAACACCATATATTTT. Filled out from reference TRBV9 and TRBJ1-3, the complete variable domain reads DSGVTQTPKHLITATGQRVTLRCSPRSGDLSVYWYQQSLDQGLQFLIQYYNGEERAKGNILERFSAQQFPDLHSELNLSSLELGDSALYFCASSVATGGTGNTIYFGEGSWLTVV.

In nucleotides, the CDR3 is TGTGCCAGCAGCGTTCTTTCCGGGGTTACATCTGGAAACACCATATATTTT. This encodes CASSVLSGVTSGNTIYF. V and J are TRBV9 and TRBJ1-3; D gene unclear. From germline, CDR1 is SGDLS and CDR2 YYNGEE. This CDR3 is 17 amino acids long. Between the trimmed V and J ends, which lost 2 bases and 1 base, there was a span of 16 bases.

CDR3 sequence: CASSGHQGRTEAFF. In nucleotides, the CDR3 is TGCGCCAGCAGTGGACATCAGGGGCGTACTGAAGCTTTCTTT. This chain joins TRBV10-1 and TRBJ1-1; D possibly corresponds to TRBD1 (6 bases). CDR1 is WNHNN, CDR2 SYGVQD, per germline (reference sequence). The V end was cut by 4 bases, the J end by 5 bases, with 14 bases between. The CDR3 extends over 14 amino acids.

The CDR3 region has the DNA TGTGCCAGCAGACCGGGATCAACCAATCAGCCCCAGCATTTT. Its translation is CASRPGSTNQPQHF. The chain uses TRBV27 and TRBJ1-5; D gene unclear. Trimming shortened V by 6 bases and J by 3 bases, and 12 bases separated the two germline ends. This CDR3 region has 14 residues. In germline, CDR1 is MNHEY, CDR2 SMNVEV (reference sequence).

This clone came up once. This chain joins TRBV6-2 or TRBV6-3 and TRBJ2-1; 8 bases match TRBD2. V trimming: 6 bases; J trimming: 7 bases; junction bases outside the gene matches: 8. This CDR3 region has 14 residues. Germline CDR1 is MNHEY and CDR2 is SVGEGT. The CDR3 loop reads CASSPGLARNEQFF. In nucleotides, the CDR3 is TGTGCCAGCAGCCCTGGACTAGCTAGGAATGAGCAGTTCTTC.

V and J are TRBV21-1 and TRBJ2-7; the DNA was not used to check the table's D call, TRBD1. TRBV21-1 is designated a pseudogene. The CDR3 loop spans 15 amino acids. CDR3 sequence: CASSTPGDIPYEQYF. The CDR3 DNA follows: TGTGCCAGCAGCACCCCAGGGGACATTCCCTACGAGCAGTACTTC.

The gene calls are TRBV13 and TRBJ1-2, with a weak D call TRBD1 (5 bases). V was clipped by 5 bases and J by 4 bases, with 17 bases between them. This CDR3 spans 15 amino acids. Germline-derived CDR1 and CDR2 are PRHDT and FYEKMQ (reference sequence). CDR3 sequence reads: CASSPKTGRGYGYTF. The CDR3 nucleotides read TGTGCCAGCAGCCCGAAAACAGGAAGGGGCTATGGCTACACCTTC.

This clone was seen a single time. This chain joins TRBV29-1 and TRBJ2-1; a weak D match, TRBD2 (5 bases). V was pared by 7 bases and J by 6 bases, with 10 bases between. CDR3 length: 11 amino acids. The germline V gene encodes CDR1 SQVTM and CDR2 ANQGSEA. The CDR3, as DNA: TGCAGCGGTATCGAGGGCAATGAGCAGTTCTTC. Translation: CSGIEGNEQFF.

The chain employs TRBV7-2 and TRBJ2-5, with 11 bases aligning to TRBD2. This CDR3 has 16 amino acids. Looked up from germline, CDR1 is SGHTA and CDR2 is FQGNSA. The trim removed 4 bases at V and 4 bases at J, leaving 8 bases unmatched. DNA of the CDR3: TGTGCCAGCAGCTCTAGCGGGGGGTATAATATAGAGACCCAGTACTTC. Amino acids: CASSSSGGYNIETQYF.

V usage is TRBV11-2 and J usage is TRBJ1-4; D is uncertain. The CDR3 has 14 residues. V was cut by 1 base and J by 11 bases, with 14 bases left in between. Looked up from germline, CDR1 is SGHAT and CDR2 is FQNNGV. CDR3 amino acids: CASSLGLSKEKLFF. CDR3 sequence (DNA): TGTGCCAGCAGCTTAGGGCTCTCGAAAGAGAAACTGTTTTTT.

The chain is built from TRBV27 and TRBJ2-2, with D tentatively TRBD2 (6 bases). V lost 3 bases, J lost 0 bases, and 11 bases lay in between. Germline lookup yields CDR1 MNHEY and CDR2 SMNVEV (reference sequence). The CDR3 extends over 16 amino acids. Written as DNA, the CDR3 is TGTGCCAGCAGTTTTTTTAGCGGCGCGAACACCGGGGAGCTGTTTTTT. Residues: CASSFFSGANTGELFF.

This clone turned up a few times. This sequence joins TRBV19 and TRBJ2-2, with a possible D match to TRBD2 (6 bases). Looked up from germline, CDR1 is LNHDA and CDR2 is SQIVND (reference sequence). This CDR3 contains 15 residues. Between the trimmed V and J ends, which lost 7 bases and 6 bases, there was a span of 18 bases. The CDR3 sequence: CASTDERLGPGELFF. DNA of the CDR3: TGTGCCAGTACCGACGAGAGACTAGGTCCCGGGGAGCTGTTTTTT.

The chain combines TRBV4-3 with TRBJ2-5; 14 bases agree with TRBD2. The CDR3 length is 18 residues. The junction had 9 bases not matched to a gene; V was cut back by 4 bases and J by 2 bases. Germline V CDR1 and CDR2: LGHNA, YSLEER. CDR3 residues: CASSPGTSGGRGQETQYF. As DNA, the CDR3 is TGCGCCAGCAGCCCTGGGACTAGCGGGGGCCGGGGGCAAGAGACCCAGTACTTC.